This T cell receptor (beta chain) originates from a study of T cell repertoires in cytomegalovirus infection (dated by TCRdb to between 2017 and 2020). Broadly, across the study: Alongside well-studied HLA-B-restricted epitopes, the peptide stimulations were aimed at recently identified HLA-C-restricted CMV epitopes, whose presentation resists viral immunomodulation. The HLA type of each donor mattered for the analysis, because public TCR beta signatures pointed to carriage of CMV infection along with the matching HLA type.

Study-wide findings and limitations: In the ex vivo response, HLA-C-restricted CMV-specific TCR beta clonotypes were dominant, and in two of eight donors the single most frequent clonotype came from this HLA-C-restricted group. In both this cohort and an independent cohort of 352 donors, the cumulative frequency of public TCR beta family members distinguished carriers of CMV infection plus the relevant HLA type.

Sequencing relied on an Illumina HiSeq 1500. The public reads were run again by TCRdb, first through fastp at Q25 and then through MiXCR, and only productive beta chains were kept. All rows with the same CDR3 protein become a single entry with the most common DNA and genes. The sample data list about 890,000 distinct CDR3 sequences, and approximately 30% of these were observed just once. About an eighth of the sample is taken by the ten largest. This clonotype was counted a few times. No cognate antigen has been identified for it. An end of the junction does not agree with germline; a read error may underlie this. The treatment or condition label here, explained by the study, means: in vitro stimulation with specific CMV peptide epitopes to enrich CMV-specific T cells. The sequencing used cultured CD8+ T cells from PBMCs, collected from culture after CMV antigen stimulation. The receptor's source is a human donor in good health (CMV status not recorded). Some clones in this sample may be carry-over from other donors' samples.

CDR3 protein: CASNLAGGVLATVASPLHF. The nucleotide sequence is TGTGCCAGCAACTTAGCGGGTGGGGTACTTGCAACGGTGGCTTCACCCCTCCACTTT. The chain uses TRBV7-2 and TRBJ1-6; no D gene is confidently identified. The germline V gene yields SGHTA for CDR1 and FQGNSA for CDR2. Spanning cysteine to phenylalanine, the CDR3 consists of 19 amino acids. The retained sequence is limited to the CDR3, 57 bases, with the frame set at the first base.